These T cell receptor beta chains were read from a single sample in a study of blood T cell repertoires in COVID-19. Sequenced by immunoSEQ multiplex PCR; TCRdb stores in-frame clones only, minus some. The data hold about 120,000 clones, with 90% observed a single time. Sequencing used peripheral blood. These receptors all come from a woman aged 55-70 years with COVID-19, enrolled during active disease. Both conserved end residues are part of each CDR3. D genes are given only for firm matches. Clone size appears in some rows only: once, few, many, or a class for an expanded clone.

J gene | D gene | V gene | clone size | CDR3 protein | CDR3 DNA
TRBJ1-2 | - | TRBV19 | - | CASSVRRNVNYGYTF | TGTGCCAGTAGTGTTAGGAGAAACGTTAACTATGGCTACACCTTC
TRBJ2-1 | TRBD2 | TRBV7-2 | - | CASSRDREGEQFF | TGTGCCAGCAGCCGAGATAGGGAGGGTGAGCAGTTCTTC
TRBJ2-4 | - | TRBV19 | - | CASSIPVAKNIQYF | TGTGCCAGTAGTATACCAGTAGCCAAAAACATTCAGTACTTC
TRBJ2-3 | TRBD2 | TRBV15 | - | CATSSGGAADTQYF | TGTGCCACCAGCAGCGGGGGGGCCGCAGATACGCAGTATTTT
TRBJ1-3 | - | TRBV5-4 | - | CAARGSGNTIYF | TGTGCCGCCAGGGGCTCTGGAAACACCATATATTTT
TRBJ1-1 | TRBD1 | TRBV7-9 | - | CASRPGQFSEAFF | TGTGCCAGCCGACCGGGACAGTTTTCTGAAGCTTTCTTT
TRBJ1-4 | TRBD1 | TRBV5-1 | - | CASTKDRGDEKLFF | TGCGCCAGCACCAAAGACAGGGGAGATGAAAAACTGTTTTTT
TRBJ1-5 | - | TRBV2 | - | CASSRGLSNQPQHF | TGTGCCAGCAGTCGGGGACTTAGCAATCAGCCCCAGCATTTT
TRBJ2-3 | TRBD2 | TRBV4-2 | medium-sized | CASSQALAGGPDTDTQYF | TGTGCCAGCAGCCAAGCACTAGCGGGGGGGCCTGACACAGATACGCAGTATTTT
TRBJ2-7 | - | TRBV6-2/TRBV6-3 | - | CASSDSALDGYEQYF | TGTGCCAGCAGTGACTCGGCGCTAGACGGGTACGAGCAGTACTTC
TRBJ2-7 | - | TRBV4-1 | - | CASGRTTTYEQYF | TGCGCCAGCGGACGGACTACCACCTACGAGCAGTACTTC
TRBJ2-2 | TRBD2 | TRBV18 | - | CASSPGTSGVTGELFF | TGTGCCAGCTCCCCCGGGACTAGCGGGGTCACCGGGGAGCTGTTTTTT
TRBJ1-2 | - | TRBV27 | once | CASSPRGGAGYTF | TGTGCCAGCAGTCCCCGGGGCGGGGCTGGCTACACCTTC
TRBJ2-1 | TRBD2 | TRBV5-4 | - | CASSLGGGYNEQFF | TGTGCCAGCAGCTTGGGCGGGGGTTACAATGAGCAGTTCTTC
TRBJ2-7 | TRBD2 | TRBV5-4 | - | CASSLGLAGEQYF | TGTGCCAGCAGCTTGGGTCTAGCGGGTGAGCAGTACTTC
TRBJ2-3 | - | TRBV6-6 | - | CASSFPRGLGTDTQYF | TGTGCCAGCAGTTTTCCCAGGGGCCTGGGGACAGATACGCAGTATTTT
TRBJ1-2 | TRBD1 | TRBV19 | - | CATCETGGPARGYGYTF | TGTGCCACATGCGAGACAGGGGGGCCGGCAAGGGGCTATGGCTACACCTTC
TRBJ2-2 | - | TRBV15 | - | CATSSYRGANTGELFF | TGTGCCACCAGCAGTTACCGGGGAGCGAACACCGGGGAGCTGTTTTTT
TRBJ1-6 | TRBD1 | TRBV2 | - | CASTYRGTPLHF | TGTGCCAGCACCTACAGGGGTACACCCCTCCACTTT
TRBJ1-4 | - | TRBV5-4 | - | CASSLEGVVGEKLFF | TGTGCCAGCAGCTTGGAAGGGGTAGTGGGTGAAAAACTGTTTTTT
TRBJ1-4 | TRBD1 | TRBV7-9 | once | CASRFSGTGDNEKLFF | TGTGCCAGCAGATTCTCCGGGACAGGGGATAATGAAAAACTGTTTTTT
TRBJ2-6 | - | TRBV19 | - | CASTPFTGVSGANVLTF | TGTGCCAGTACTCCATTCACGGGGGTCTCTGGGGCCAACGTCCTGACTTTC
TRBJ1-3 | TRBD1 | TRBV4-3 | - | CASSQGGTGRGNTIYF | TGCGCCAGCAGCCAAGGAGGGACAGGGCGTGGAAACACCATATATTTT
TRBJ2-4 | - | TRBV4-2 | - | CASSHIGQFRPLF | TGTGCCAGCAGCCATATCGGACAGTTCCGACCTCTCTTC
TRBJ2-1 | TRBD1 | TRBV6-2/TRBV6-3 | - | CASSRLTGRRDNEQFF | TGTGCCAGCAGTCGTCTGACAGGGCGCCGGGACAATGAGCAGTTCTTC
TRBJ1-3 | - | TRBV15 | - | CATSRGRGFEDIYF | TGTGCCACCAGCAGAGGGCGGGGTTTTGAGGACATATATTTT
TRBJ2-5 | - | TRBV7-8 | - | CASSLAVGAPETQYF | TGTGCCAGCAGCTTAGCGGTGGGGGCCCCCGAGACCCAGTACTTC
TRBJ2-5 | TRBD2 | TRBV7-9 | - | CASSLVTAGSQETQYF | TGTGCCAGCAGCTTAGTTACAGCGGGGAGCCAAGAGACCCAGTACTTC
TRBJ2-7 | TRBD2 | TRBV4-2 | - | CASSPRRRISGGPSPPYEQYF | TGTGCCAGCAGCCCCCGCCGGCGTATTAGCGGGGGGCCCTCTCCACCCTACGAGCAGTACTTC
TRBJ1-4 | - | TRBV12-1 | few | CASSTQGQGGPTNEKLFF | TGTGCCAGCAGCACCCAAGGACAGGGCGGTCCAACTAATGAAAAACTGTTTTTT
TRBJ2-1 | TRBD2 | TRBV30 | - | CARGGVHEQFF | TGTGCCCGGGGGGGAGTTCATGAGCAGTTCTTC
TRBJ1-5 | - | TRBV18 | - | CASSPGKNSNQPQHF | TGTGCCAGCTCACCCGGGAAGAATAGCAATCAGCCCCAGCATTTT
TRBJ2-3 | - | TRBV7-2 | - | CASTVGLGADTQYF | TGTGCCAGCACCGTCGGGCTCGGGGCAGATACGCAGTATTTT
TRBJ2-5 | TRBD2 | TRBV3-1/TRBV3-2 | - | CASSQRSSGETQYF | TGTGCCAGCAGCCAACGGAGTAGCGGGGAGACCCAGTACTTC
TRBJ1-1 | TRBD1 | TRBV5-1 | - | CASSPRQGRTEAFF | TGCGCCAGCAGCCCACGACAGGGTCGAACTGAAGCTTTCTTT
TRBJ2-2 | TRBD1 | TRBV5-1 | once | CASSFRGLDTGELFF | TGCGCCAGCAGTTTTAGGGGGCTAGACACCGGGGAGCTGTTTTTT
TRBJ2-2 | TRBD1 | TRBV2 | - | CASSELGQANTGELFF | TGTGCCAGCAGTGAATTGGGACAGGCCAACACCGGGGAGCTGTTTTTT
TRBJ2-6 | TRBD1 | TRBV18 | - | CASSPSWTGISGANVLTF | TGTGCCAGCTCACCCTCATGGACAGGGATCTCTGGGGCCAACGTCCTGACTTTC
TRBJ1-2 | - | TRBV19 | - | CASSMGQGGGYTF | TGTGCCAGTAGTATGGGGCAGGGAGGAGGCTACACCTTC
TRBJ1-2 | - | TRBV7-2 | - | CASSLHPGLTPYGYTF | TGTGCCAGCAGCTTACATCCAGGCCTTACACCCTATGGCTACACCTTC
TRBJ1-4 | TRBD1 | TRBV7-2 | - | CASSRQGAANEKLFF | TGTGCCAGCAGCAGACAGGGGGCGGCTAATGAAAAACTGTTTTTT
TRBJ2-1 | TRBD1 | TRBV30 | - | CAWSPGQGSNEQFF | TGTGCCTGGAGCCCGGGACAGGGGTCCAATGAGCAGTTCTTC
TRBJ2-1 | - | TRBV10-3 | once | CAISQTGTYNEQFF | TGTGCCATCAGCCAAACGGGGACCTACAATGAGCAGTTCTTC
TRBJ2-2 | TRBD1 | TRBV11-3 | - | CASSKRQGGTGELFF | TGTGCCAGCAGCAAAAGACAGGGGGGCACCGGGGAGCTGTTTTTT
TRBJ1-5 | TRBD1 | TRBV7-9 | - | CASSWNTGGWGNQPQHF | TGTGCCAGCAGCTGGAACACAGGGGGCTGGGGCAATCAGCCCCAGCATTTT
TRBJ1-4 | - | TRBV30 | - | CAWSGSGRYANEKLFF | TGTGCCTGGAGTGGGTCAGGGAGGTATGCTAATGAAAAACTGTTTTTT
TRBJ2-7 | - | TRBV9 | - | CASSHQQDTYEQYF | TGTGCCAGCAGTCACCAACAGGACACCTACGAGCAGTACTTC
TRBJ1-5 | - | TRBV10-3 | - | CAISGTPNSNQPQHF | TGTGCCATCAGCGGGACACCTAATAGCAATCAGCCCCAGCATTTT
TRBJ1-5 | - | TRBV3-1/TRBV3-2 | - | CASSQQGRQPQHF | TGTGCCAGCAGCCAACAGGGCCGACAGCCCCAGCATTTT
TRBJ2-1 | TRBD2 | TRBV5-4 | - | CASTDRSGGYNEQFF | TGTGCCAGCACCGACCGGAGCGGGGGTTACAATGAGCAGTTCTTC
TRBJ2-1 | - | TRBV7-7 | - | CASSLKTVYNEQFF | TGTGCTAGCAGCTTAAAGACAGTATACAATGAGCAGTTCTTC
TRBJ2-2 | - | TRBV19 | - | CASRLAGTGELFF | TGTGCCAGTAGACTAGCTGGAACCGGGGAGCTGTTTTTT
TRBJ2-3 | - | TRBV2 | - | CAKNRDLQPDTQYF | TGTGCCAAAAACCGGGACTTACAACCTGATACGCAGTATTTT
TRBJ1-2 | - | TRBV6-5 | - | CASSYPGSYGYTF | TGTGCCAGCAGTTACCCAGGAAGCTATGGCTACACCTTC